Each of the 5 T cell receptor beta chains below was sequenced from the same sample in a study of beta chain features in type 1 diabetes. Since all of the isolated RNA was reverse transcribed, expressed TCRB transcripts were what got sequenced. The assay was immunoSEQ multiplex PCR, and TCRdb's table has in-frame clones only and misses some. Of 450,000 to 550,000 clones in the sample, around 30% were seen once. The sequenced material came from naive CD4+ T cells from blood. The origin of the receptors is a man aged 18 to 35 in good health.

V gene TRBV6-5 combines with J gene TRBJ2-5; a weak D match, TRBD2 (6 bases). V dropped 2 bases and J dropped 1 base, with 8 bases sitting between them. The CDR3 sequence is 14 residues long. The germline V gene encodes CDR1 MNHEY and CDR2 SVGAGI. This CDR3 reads CASSYREPQETQYF. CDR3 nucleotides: TGTGCCAGCAGTTACCGGGAGCCCCAAGAGACCCAGTACTTC.

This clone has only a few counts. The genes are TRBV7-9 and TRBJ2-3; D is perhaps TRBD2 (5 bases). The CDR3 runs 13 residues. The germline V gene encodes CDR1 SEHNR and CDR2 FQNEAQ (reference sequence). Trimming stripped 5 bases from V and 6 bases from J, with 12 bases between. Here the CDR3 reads CASSRQSGDTQYF. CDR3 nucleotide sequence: TGTGCCAGCAGCCGTCAATCGGGGGATACGCAGTATTTT.

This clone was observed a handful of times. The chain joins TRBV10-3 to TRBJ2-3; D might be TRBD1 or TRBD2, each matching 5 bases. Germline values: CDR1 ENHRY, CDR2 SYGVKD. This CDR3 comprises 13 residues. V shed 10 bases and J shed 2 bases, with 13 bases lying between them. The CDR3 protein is CATMGPNTDTQYF. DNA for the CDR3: TGTGCCACCATGGGACCGAACACAGATACGCAGTATTTT.

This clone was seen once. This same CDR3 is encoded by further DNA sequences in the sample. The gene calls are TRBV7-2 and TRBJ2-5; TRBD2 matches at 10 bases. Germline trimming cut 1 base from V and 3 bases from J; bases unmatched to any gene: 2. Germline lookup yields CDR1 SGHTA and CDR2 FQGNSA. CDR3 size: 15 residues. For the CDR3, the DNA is TGTGCCAGCAGCTTAGGTGGGACTAGCGAAGAGACCCAGTACTTC. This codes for CASSLGGTSEETQYF.

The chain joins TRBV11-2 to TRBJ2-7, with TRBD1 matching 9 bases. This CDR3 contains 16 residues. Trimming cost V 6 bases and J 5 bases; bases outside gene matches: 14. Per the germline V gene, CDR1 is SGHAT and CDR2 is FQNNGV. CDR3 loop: CASRTPTGTGSHEQYF. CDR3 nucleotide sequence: TGTGCCAGCAGAACACCTACCGGGACAGGGTCCCACGAGCAGTACTTC.